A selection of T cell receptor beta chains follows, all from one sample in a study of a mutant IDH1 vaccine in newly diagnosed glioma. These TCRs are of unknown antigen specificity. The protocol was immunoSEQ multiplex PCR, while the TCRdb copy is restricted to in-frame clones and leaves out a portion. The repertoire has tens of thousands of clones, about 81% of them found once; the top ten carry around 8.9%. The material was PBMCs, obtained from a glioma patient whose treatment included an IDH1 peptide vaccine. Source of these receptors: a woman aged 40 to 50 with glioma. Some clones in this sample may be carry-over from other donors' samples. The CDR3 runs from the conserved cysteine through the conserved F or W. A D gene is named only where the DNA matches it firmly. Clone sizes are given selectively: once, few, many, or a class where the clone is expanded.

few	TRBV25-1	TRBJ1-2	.	CASSEGHSPEGYTF	TGTGCCAGCAGTGAAGGACACTCACCCGAAGGCTACACCTTC
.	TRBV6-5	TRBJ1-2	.	CASISRVAGYTF	TGTGCCAGCATCTCTAGGGTAGCTGGCTACACCTTC
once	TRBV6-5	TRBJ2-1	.	CASGFNEQFF	TGTGCCAGCGGCTTTAATGAGCAGTTCTTC
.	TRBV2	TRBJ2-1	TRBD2	CASSERKRGGNEQFF	TGTGCCAGCAGTGAGAGGAAGCGGGGGGGAAATGAGCAGTTCTTC
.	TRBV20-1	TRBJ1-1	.	CSARGGFEAFF	TGCAGTGCTAGGGGAGGGTTTGAAGCTTTCTTT
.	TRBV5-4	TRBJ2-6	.	CASSFAGPSGANVLTF	TGTGCCAGCAGCTTCGCAGGTCCCTCTGGGGCCAACGTCCTGACTTTC
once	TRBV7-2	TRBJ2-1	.	CASSLRDTYNEQFF	TGTGCCAGCAGCCTCCGGGACACATACAATGAGCAGTTCTTC
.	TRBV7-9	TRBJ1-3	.	CASSWEAGNTIYF	TGTGCCAGCAGCTGGGAAGCTGGAAACACCATATATTTT
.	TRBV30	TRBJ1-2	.	CAWSVLDGYYGYTF	TGTGCCTGGAGTGTTCTAGACGGCTACTATGGCTACACCTTC
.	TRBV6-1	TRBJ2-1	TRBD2	CASTVVGGASEQFF	TGTGCCAGCACGGTCGTCGGGGGGGCCAGTGAGCAGTTCTTC